This T cell receptor beta chain was obtained from a study of patients and donors after allogeneic stem cell transplantation. V trimming: 0 bases; J trimming: 0 bases; junction bases outside the gene matches: 1. Germline-derived CDR1 and CDR2 are LGHNA and YNFKEQ. The length of the CDR3 is 17 residues. This clonotype was counted a few times. TCRdb re-called the RT-PCR reads with MiXCR, one entry per CDR3 protein. Of about 960,000 distinct CDR3 sequences in the sample, roughly 17% are singletons; the top ten hold approximately 5.9%. The specimen was blood, either unsorted or a sorted T cell fraction (not recorded which). The clonotype was recovered from a human donor who was either an allogeneic HSCT recipient or a stem cell or donor lymphocyte infusion donor (not recorded which). It is not recorded whose cells these are; they may come from a transplant donor. The chain uses TRBV4-2 and TRBJ2-3, with 12 bases aligning to TRBD2. The CDR3 nucleotides are TGTGCCAGCAGCCAAGAGGGACTAGCGGGTAGCACAGATACGCAGTATTTT. Amino acids: CASSQEGLAGSTDTQYF.